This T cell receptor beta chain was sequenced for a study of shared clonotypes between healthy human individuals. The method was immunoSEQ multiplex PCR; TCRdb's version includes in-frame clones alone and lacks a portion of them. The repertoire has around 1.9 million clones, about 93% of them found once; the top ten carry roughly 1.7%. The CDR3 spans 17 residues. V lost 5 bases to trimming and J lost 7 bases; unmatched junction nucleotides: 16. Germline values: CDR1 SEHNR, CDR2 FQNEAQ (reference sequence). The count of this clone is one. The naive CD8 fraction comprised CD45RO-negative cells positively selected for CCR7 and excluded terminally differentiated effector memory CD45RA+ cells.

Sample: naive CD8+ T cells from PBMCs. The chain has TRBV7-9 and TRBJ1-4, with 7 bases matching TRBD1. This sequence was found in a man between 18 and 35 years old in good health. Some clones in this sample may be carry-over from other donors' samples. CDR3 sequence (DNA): TGTGCCAGCAGCCCTAGTCCCTTCCGACAGGGTGGTGAAAAACTGTTTTTT. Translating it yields CASSPSPFRQGGEKLFF.